This T cell receptor (beta chain) was profiled in a study of OX40 agonist ivuxolimab in advanced cancers. This clone has only one observation. The repertoire was sequenced with immunoSEQ multiplex PCR; TCRdb's copy has only in-frame clones and lacks some. The sample holds 40,000 to 60,000 clones, almost 80% seen once. Per the germline V gene, CDR1 is MDHEN and CDR2 is SYDVKM. The CDR3 is 15 residues long. Trimming removed 6 bases from V and 0 bases from J, with 15 bases in between. The source was CD4+ or CD8+ T cells sorted from blood, collected in a trial of the OX40 agonist ivuxolimab. The rearrangement uses TRBV28 and TRBJ2-7; no reliable D call. This clonotype originated in an adult with an advanced solid tumor such as melanoma, head and neck, liver or kidney cancer. CDR3 sequence (DNA): TGTGCCAGCAGCAAAGAAGGGATAAGCTCCTACGAGCAGTACTTC. Protein product: CASSKEGISSYEQYF.